Sequencing of this T cell receptor (beta chain) was carried out in a study of blood T cell repertoires in COVID-19. For the study at large: The cDNA or gDNA used as material had been derived from T cells, B-cell-depleted T cells, or PBMCs.

Using immunoSEQ multiplex PCR, the repertoire was profiled, and TCRdb retains in-frame clones only, with some absent. The sample contains approximately 60,000 clones, 85% of which appear only once. The germline V gene has CDR1 SGDLS and CDR2 YYNGEE. This CDR3 contains 18 residues. J gave up 3 bases and V 4 bases, and 15 bases lay outside the gene matches. Material for sequencing was peripheral blood. This chain joins TRBV9 and TRBJ2-2, with 7 bases that match TRBD1. The TCR comes from a human donor in a cohort sampled during active COVID-19. CDR3 sequence: CASSSRDSNTQYTGELFF. The CDR3 DNA is TGTGCCAGCAGCTCTCGGGACAGTAATACCCAATACACCGGGGAGCTGTTTTTT.